This T cell receptor (beta chain) was profiled in a study of T-cell reconstitution after alpha-beta-depleted transplantation in children (dated by TCRdb to 2016 to 2018). As for the study more broadly: Using TCR repertoire profiling, the study quantitatively followed how T-cell immune reconstitution unfolded in children after TCRalphabeta/CD19-depleted allogeneic hematopoietic cell transplantation.

The sample's treatment or condition label, in plain terms: allogeneic hematopoietic cell transplantation with graft depleted of TCRalphabeta T cells and CD19 B cells. The transplant recipients were children given TCRalphabeta/CD19-depleted allogeneic hematopoietic cell grafts. This clonotype has at least ten counts. Its recognized antigen is unknown. Base qualities are not at hand, and no much larger clone is one base apart. Receptors were amplified or captured by PCR. For sequencing, an Illumina HiSeq 2500 was employed. TCR libraries were prepared with molecular barcoding, using unique molecular identifiers to normalize TCRbeta repertoire quantification. TCRdb trimmed the raw reads at Q25, called clones with MiXCR and kept productive beta chains. One record per CDR3 amino acid sequence lists the most common genes and DNA. For this sample there are around 670,000 distinct CDR3 sequences; around 13% appear just once. The top ten constitute about 0.79% of the sample.

Overall results and qualifications from the work: The apparently early recovery of alphabetaT-cell counts about two months after transplant reportedly depended on only several hundred rapidly expanded clones that came from non-depleted graft cells. Over the following months the frequencies of hyperexpanded clones went down, and after one year T-cell counts and TCRbeta diversity were mostly credited to newly produced T cells. In some patients, the high TCRbeta diversity seen at day 60 was put down to recipient T cells and intrathymic progenitors that had survived conditioning.

The source material was PBMCs, sampled before TCRalphabeta/CD19-depleted stem cell transplant. The clonotype originates from a girl aged 2 to 10 with congenital amegakaryocytic thrombocytopenia, due to receive a stem cell transplant.

The CDR3 loop reads CASRPEEFTPLHF. At the DNA level, the sequence is TGCGCCAGCAGGCCCGAGGAATTCACTCCCCTCCACTTT. The chain uses TRBV5-1 and TRBJ1-6; no D gene is confidently identified. The CDR3 holds 13 amino acids from the cysteine to the phenylalanine. The read is trimmed to its CDR3 DNA, 39 bases read in frame from base 1. The germline ends are 16 bases apart after V is trimmed by 5 bases and J by 13 bases. The germline V gene encodes CDR1 SGHRS and CDR2 YFSETQ.